Listed below are T cell receptor beta chains from one sample, sequenced in a study of tumor-infiltrating lymphocytes in oesophageal squamous cell carcinoma. TCRdb used MiXCR to reprocess the PCR reads, holding one entry per CDR3 protein. Among approximately 10,000 distinct CDR3 sequences listed, around half were seen once. The sample was esophageal tumor tissue. The receptor set was obtained from a male donor with esophageal squamous cell carcinoma. Both conserved end residues are part of each CDR3. The order of the fields is J gene, V gene, D gene, clone size, CDR3 DNA, CDR3 protein. A D gene is named only where the DNA matches it firmly. Rows give clone size only sometimes, using once, few, many, or a class for an expanded clone.

TRBJ2-1 | TRBV5-1 | . | many | TGCGCCAGCAGCTTGGAGGACCCCCAAGGGGACGAGCAGTTCTTC | CASSLEDPQGDEQFF
TRBJ1-5 | TRBV6-1 | TRBD1 | many | TGTGCCACCACTCGGGCTTGGACAGGGACCCAGCCCCAGCATTTT | CATTRAWTGTQPQHF
TRBJ2-1 | TRBV7-8 | TRBD2 | . | TGTGCCAGCAGCTTAGTGGTCGCGGGAGGTGGGTACAATGAGCAGTTCTTC | CASSLVVAGGGYNEQFF
TRBJ2-2 | TRBV11-3 | . | . | TGTGCCAGCAGCTTGGCAGAACCCGGGGAGCTGTTTTTT | CASSLAEPGELFF
TRBJ2-7 | TRBV6-6 | . | few | TGTGCCAGCAGTTACAGGGGCGAGCAGTACTTC | CASSYRGEQYF
TRBJ1-1 | TRBV11-2 | TRBD1 | . | TGTGCCAGCAGCGAGGACAGGGGGTATACTGAAGCTTTCTTT | CASSEDRGYTEAFF
TRBJ2-2 | TRBV7-3 | . | . | TGTGCCAGCTTCCGCGGGGAGCTGTTTTTT | CASFRGELFF
TRBJ2-5 | TRBV28 | . | medium-sized | TGTGCCAGCAGTTTTGGGTCGGGGGGCGCGGCGGAGACCCAGTACTTC | CASSFGSGGAAETQYF
TRBJ2-4 | TRBV7-2 | . | . | TGTGCCAGCAGCTTAGCCGGGGCTTCGGACATTCAGTACTTC | CASSLAGASDIQYF
TRBJ2-5 | TRBV28 | TRBD2 | once | TGTGCCAGCAGAAGGAATAGCGGGATCAATCAAGAGACCCAGTACTTC | CASRRNSGINQETQYF